The sequence of this T cell receptor (beta chain) was determined in a study of T cell responses to AZD1222 COVID-19 vaccine (dated by TCRdb to 2020 to 2022). For the study in its entirety: AZD1222 recipients with second doses at about 4 weeks or about 12 weeks were pooled, because spike-specific TCR depth and breadth did not differ between schedules. TCR sequencing covered 230 or so trial participants: 207 given two doses of AZD1222 and some 25 given two doses of MenACWY control vaccine. Trial participants were enrolled by age into 18-55, 56-69 and 70-plus year subgroups, with approximately 160, 26 and 62 TCR-sequenced participants respectively.

Remarks on this clone: Its antigen specificity is not known. No base qualities exist here, and no much larger clone lies one base off it.

What the work shows at the level of the full study, not this receptor alone: After two AZD1222 doses, both the breadth and the depth of spike-specific TCRs were significantly higher than at day 0 and than in MenACWY recipients. Conclusions about previously exposed vaccinees are limited, since just a handful of AZD1222 recipients were seropositive for SARS-CoV-2 at baseline. Most participants were white British and females outnumbered males, and the authors suggested that clonal diversity may have been underestimated. The 56-69-year group was small, and its depth increase did not reach significance, likely because of low power. Because no day 14 peak-response samples were available, the repertoires could be characterized only after the peak T cell response. Nearly half of unique spike-specific TCRs reportedly recognized epitopes outside regions mutated in the B.1.351 and B.1.1.7 variants. The whole spike protein was spanned by vaccine-associated CD4 TCRs, and dominant responses were seen in regions 160-218 and 743-854.

The CDR3 regions of human TCRbeta chains were analyzed by immunosequencing. The original pipeline was this. TCRs in the repertoires were compared against a reference library of SARS-CoV-2-specific TCRs that had been generated with the MIRA antigen-specificity platform. Breadth meant the fraction of unique TCRs that were SARS-CoV-2-associated, whereas depth meant the fraction of total T cells that were SARS-CoV-2-associated. Each spike-specific TCR was assigned to its reactive spike region and to a CD4 or CD8 class using the MIRA data. Log10-transformed breadth and depth values were compared by one-way ANOVA with Sidak's multiple comparisons tests. In its TCRdb copy, this immuneACCESS table keeps in-frame sequences only and misses some clones. Where compared with another copy, unresolved V genes explain less than half of these, and the others have no known cause. V and J calls and clone size are copied from that table; D and trimming were computed from the DNA. The sample table shows 100,000 or so clones, and around nine tenths are seen once. Approximately 16% of the sample rests with the top ten.

The meaning of the sample's time point label: baseline before first vaccination. Samples from vaccinated people were obtained from the UK trials COV001 and COV002, which included a single-blind randomized controlled phase 2/3 trial of AZD1222 (ChAdOx1 nCoV-19) in healthy adults. For TCRbeta chain sequencing, PBMC samples were collected from trial participants at day 0 and at day 28 after the second dose. The specimen was peripheral blood, collected on day 0 of AZD1222 vaccination. This TCR was recovered from an adult in good health.

The nucleotide sequence is given as TGTGCCAGCAGCTCCGAACGGGACAGGGGTGCCGGGGAGCTGTTTTTT. Its protein product is CASSSERDRGAGELFF. The chain was built from TRBV7-8 and TRBJ2-2; 10 junctional bases match TRBD1. Sequences SGHVS (CDR1) and FQNEAQ (CDR2) are obtained from the germline V gene. The CDR3, cysteine through phenylalanine, is 16 amino acids long. CDR3 DNA is the only sequence kept; it has 48 bases, read in frame from the first base. V has 4 bases trimmed and J has 6 bases trimmed; junction bases matching no gene number 8.